The sample holds a few counts of the clone carrying this T cell receptor beta chain. Its antigen is unknown. The data are from a study of CD8 T cells in ankylosing spondylitis. Germline V gene sequence: CDR1 MNHEY, CDR2 SMNVEV (reference sequence). This CDR3 contains 15 residues. With 5 bases removed from V and 5 bases from J, the gap between germline ends came to 16 bases. Study-wide points: Reports say disease-linked clones showed up significantly more in matched ankylosing spondylitis synovial fluid. Clones linked to the disease showed a CD8+ phenotype. They occurred at relatively low frequencies in peripheral blood. Ankylosing spondylitis blood appeared to be characterized by a TCR beta motif of 8 or 9 highly homologous variants. In the blood and synovial fluid of reactive arthritis, some motif variants had been previously reported.

By quantitative 5'-RACE with molecular barcodes, the TCR beta libraries were made. Using its own MiXCR run on the 5' RACE reads, TCRdb lists one record per CDR3 protein. The sample contains tens of thousands of distinct CDR3 sequences, about 9% of which appear only once. The source material was blood, either unsorted or a sorted T cell fraction (not recorded which). This receptor was taken from a male donor with ankylosing spondylitis. The V and J genes are TRBV27 and TRBJ2-1, with D perhaps assigned TRBD1 or TRBD2 (5 bases each). The CDR3 sequence is CASSPTLGPNNEQFF. The CDR3 DNA is TGTGCCAGCAGTCCCACATTGGGACCCAACAATGAGCAGTTCTTC.